Sequencing of this TCR beta chain was carried out in a study of T cell responses to AZD1222 COVID-19 vaccine. The overall study: Recipients boosted at about 4 weeks or about 12 weeks are pooled. General observations from the study: None of the repertoires were sampled until the peak T cell response had passed. Most donors were white British and more were female, and clonal diversity was possibly underestimated. Recipients of two AZD1222 doses showed rising Spike-specific TCR breadth and depth.

The ends lost 1 base at V and 13 bases at J; junction bases unmatched: 6. CDR1 and CDR2 (germline): PRHDT, FYEKMQ (reference sequence). This CDR3 spans 13 amino acids. As regards this clone: The antigen is not known.

The repertoire was sequenced with immunoSEQ multiplex PCR; TCRdb's copy has only in-frame clones and lacks some. Of over 85,000 clones listed, around nine tenths were seen once; the top ten hold 9.5% to 15%. The rearrangement uses TRBV13 and TRBJ2-5; 10 bases line up with TRBD2. This specimen consisted of peripheral blood, obtained on day 0 of AZD1222 vaccination. The receptor's source is an adult in good health. In nucleotides, the CDR3 is TGTGCCAGCAGCTTAGTGGCTAGCGGGGGTCTGTACTTC. Its protein is CASSLVASGGLYF.